Detailed here is one T cell receptor beta chain. Repertoires were generated with immunoSEQ multiplex PCR, while TCRdb's copy carries only in-frame clones and drops some. This sample has 200,000 to 250,000 clones; around 90% occur once, and the top ten carry 10%. The data originate from a study of blood T cell repertoires in COVID-19. The V gene end was trimmed by 0 bases and the J gene end by 4 bases; junction bases not matched to a gene: 3. The CDR3 covers 16 residues. Germline CDR1 reads MNHNS; CDR2 reads SASEGT. The receptor was derived from a young man with acute COVID-19. The V gene is TRBV6-1, the J gene TRBJ2-1; 10 nucleotides match TRBD2. Sequencing used PBMCs or T cells enriched from blood (not recorded which). Written as DNA, the CDR3 is TGTGCCAGCAGTGAAGCGACTAGCGGGCCATACAATGAGCAGTTCTTC. Translation gives CASSEATSGPYNEQFF.